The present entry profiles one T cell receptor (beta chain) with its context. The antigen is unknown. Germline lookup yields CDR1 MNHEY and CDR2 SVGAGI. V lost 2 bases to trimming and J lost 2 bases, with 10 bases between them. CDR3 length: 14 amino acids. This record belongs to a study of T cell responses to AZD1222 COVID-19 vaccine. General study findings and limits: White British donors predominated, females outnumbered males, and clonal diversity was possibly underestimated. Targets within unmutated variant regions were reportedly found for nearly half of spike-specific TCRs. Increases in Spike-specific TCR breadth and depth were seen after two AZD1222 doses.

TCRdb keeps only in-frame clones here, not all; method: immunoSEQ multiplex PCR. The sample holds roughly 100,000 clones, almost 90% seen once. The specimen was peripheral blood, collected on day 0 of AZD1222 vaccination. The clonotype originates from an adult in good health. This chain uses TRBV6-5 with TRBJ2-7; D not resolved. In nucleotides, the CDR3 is TGTGCCAGCAGTTACAACCCCAAAACCTACGAGCAGTACTTC. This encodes CASSYNPKTYEQYF.